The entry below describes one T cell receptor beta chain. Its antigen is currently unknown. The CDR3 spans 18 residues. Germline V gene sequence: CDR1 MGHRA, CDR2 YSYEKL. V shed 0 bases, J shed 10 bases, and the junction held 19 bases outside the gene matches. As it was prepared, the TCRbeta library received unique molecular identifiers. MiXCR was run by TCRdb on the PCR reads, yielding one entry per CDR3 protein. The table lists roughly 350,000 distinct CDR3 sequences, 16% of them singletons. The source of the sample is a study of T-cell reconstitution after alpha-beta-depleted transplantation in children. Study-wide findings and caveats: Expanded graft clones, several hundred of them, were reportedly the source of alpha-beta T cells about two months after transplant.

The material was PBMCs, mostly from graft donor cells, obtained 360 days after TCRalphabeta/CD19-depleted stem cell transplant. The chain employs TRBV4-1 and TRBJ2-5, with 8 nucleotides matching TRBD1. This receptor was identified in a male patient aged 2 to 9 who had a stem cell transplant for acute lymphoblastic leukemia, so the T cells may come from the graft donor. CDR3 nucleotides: TGCGCCAGCAGCCAAGAAGTAATTGGTCCTTCAGGGGGCGCGGTCCAGTACTTC. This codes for CASSQEVIGPSGGAVQYF.